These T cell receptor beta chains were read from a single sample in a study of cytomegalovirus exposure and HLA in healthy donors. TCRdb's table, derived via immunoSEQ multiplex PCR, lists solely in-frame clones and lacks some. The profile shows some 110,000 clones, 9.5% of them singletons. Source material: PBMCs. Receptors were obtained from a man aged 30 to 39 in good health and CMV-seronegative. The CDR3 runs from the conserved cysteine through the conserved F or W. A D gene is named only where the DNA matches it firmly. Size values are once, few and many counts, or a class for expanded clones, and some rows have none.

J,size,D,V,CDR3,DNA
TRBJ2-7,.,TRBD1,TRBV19,CASSMVTGAGEQYF,TGTGCCAGTAGTATGGTAACAGGGGCGGGTGAGCAGTACTTC
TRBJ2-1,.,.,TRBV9,CASSIQGNAYNEQFF,TGTGCCAGCAGCATCCAGGGGAATGCCTACAATGAGCAGTTCTTC
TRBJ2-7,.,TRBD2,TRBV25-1,CASSAGGANEQYF,TGTGCCAGCAGTGCCGGGGGGGCAAACGAGCAGTACTTC
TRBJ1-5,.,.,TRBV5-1,CASSLSGENQPQHF,TGCGCCAGCAGCTTGTCTGGGGAGAATCAGCCCCAGCATTTT
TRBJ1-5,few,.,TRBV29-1,CSVVLGAALPQHF,TGCAGCGTTGTCTTGGGGGCAGCCCTGCCCCAGCATTTT
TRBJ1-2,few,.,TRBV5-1,CASSLEAGVFGYTF,TGCGCCAGCAGCTTGGAGGCAGGGGTTTTTGGCTACACCTTC
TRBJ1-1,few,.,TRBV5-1,CASSLGQVNTEAFF,TGCGCCAGCAGCTTGGGACAGGTGAACACTGAAGCTTTCTTT
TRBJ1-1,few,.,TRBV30,CAWRAQVYTEAFF,TGTGCCTGGAGGGCCCAGGTTTACACTGAAGCTTTCTTT
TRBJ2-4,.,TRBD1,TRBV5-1,CASSPGQALAKNIQYF,TGCGCCAGCAGCCCGGGACAGGCTCTAGCCAAAAACATTCAGTACTTC
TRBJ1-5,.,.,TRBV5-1,CASRFGSDQPQHF,TGCGCCAGCAGATTCGGGTCCGATCAGCCCCAGCATTTT
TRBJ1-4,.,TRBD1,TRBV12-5,CASGLVVHGDRGEKLFF,TGTGCTAGTGGTTTGGTCGTTCACGGGGACAGGGGAGAAAAACTGTTTTTT
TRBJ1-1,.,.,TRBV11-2,CASSSSDSLRNTEAFF,TGTGCCAGCAGCAGCAGCGACAGCCTAAGGAACACTGAAGCTTTCTTT
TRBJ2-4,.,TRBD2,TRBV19,CASSVKRGNIQYF,TGTGCCAGTAGTGTAAAGCGGGGAAACATTCAGTACTTC
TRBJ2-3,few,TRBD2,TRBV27,CASSSPLAGGFTDTQYF,TGTGCCAGCAGTTCGCCCCTAGCGGGAGGATTCACAGATACGCAGTATTTT